These 5 T cell receptor beta chains were sequenced from one sample in a study of shared clonotypes between healthy human individuals. Produced via immunoSEQ multiplex PCR; TCRdb's table is partial and in-frame only. The sample lists a few million clones; 85% to 95% were seen once. CD8 cells classed as naive were CD45RO-negative and positively selected for CCR7, excluding terminally differentiated effector memory CD45RA+ cells. Sequencing was performed on naive CD8+ T cells from PBMCs. Receptor source: a man younger than 35 in good health. Some clones in this sample may be carry-over from other donors' samples.

This chain links TRBV28 with TRBJ2-2, with D unresolved. The V gene's germline CDR1 is MDHEN and CDR2 SYDVKM. V lost 3 bases, J lost 6 bases, and 11 bases lay in between. The CDR3 spans 14 residues. CDR3 sequence: CASSFNSEAGELFF. CDR3 DNA sequence: TGTGCCAGCAGTTTTAATTCCGAGGCCGGGGAGCTGTTTTTT.

J is TRBJ2-1 and V is TRBV14; tentatively, D is TRBD1 or TRBD2 (6 bases each). The CDR3 length is 13 residues. V dropped 0 bases and J dropped 10 bases, with 10 bases sitting between them. Per germline, CDR1 SGHDN and CDR2 FVKESK. Here the CDR3 reads CASSQDIGGEQFF. For the CDR3, the DNA is TGTGCCAGCAGCCAAGATATAGGGGGGGAGCAGTTCTTC.

The chain is built from TRBV28 and TRBJ1-2; no definite D call. Trimming took 4 bases from V and 8 from J, leaving 23 bases between them. This CDR3 has 16 amino acids. In germline, CDR1 is MDHEN, CDR2 SYDVKM. CDR3 nucleotides: TGTGCCAGCAGTTACCCGGAGGAGGCGCTTCGGGTCGGCTACACCTTC. It is translated as CASSYPEEALRVGYTF.

The CDR3 region is CASSQTLPRLAGGPGNEQFF. Written as DNA, the CDR3 is TGCGCCAGCAGCCAGACCCTTCCGAGACTAGCGGGAGGGCCGGGCAATGAGCAGTTCTTC. The chain is built from TRBV4-3 and TRBJ2-1, with TRBD2 matching 14 bases. V shed 3 bases, J shed 6 bases, and the junction held 16 bases outside the gene matches. CDR3 size: 20 residues. CDR1 LGHNA and CDR2 YSLEER come from the germline V gene.

The V call is TRBV6-5, the J call TRBJ1-1; possible D gene TRBD1, 6 bases. Germline CDR1 is MNHEY and CDR2 is SVGAGI. The V and J ends lost 1 base and 4 bases respectively, with 13 bases between them. This CDR3 is 15 amino acids long. CDR3 residues: CASSYLRGARTEAFF. Here the CDR3 DNA reads TGTGCCAGCAGTTACTTGCGGGGGGCGCGCACTGAAGCTTTCTTT.